This T cell receptor (beta chain) was retrieved from a study of vaccination and CD4 T cells after COVID-19. General observations from the study: Relatively small numbers of convalescent patients were studied, with no early post-infection timepoints included. The study found that a median approximately 90% of reactive clones in convalescent patients appeared only post-vaccination.

Concerning this clonotype itself: Its specificity is unknown.

Treatment described: approximately 9-day PBMC culture with coronavirus spike peptide pools or control peptides (ViraFEST assay). Antigen-specific T cells were expanded with peptide pools by ViraFEST, and TCRs were then sequenced. An Oncomine TCR Beta short-read assay was used to sequence the DNA from cultured CD4+ T cells. TCRdb re-analysed the PCR reads in MiXCR, keeping a single row per CDR3 protein. Of about 14,000 distinct CDR3 sequences in the sample, under 25% were seen once. The sequenced sample was cultured CD4+ T cells from blood. The clonotype was recovered from a human donor with COVID-19.

CDR3 nucleotides: TGTGCCAGCAGCTTGGGCTGGGATCAGCCCCAGCATTTT. Protein sequence: CASSLGWDQPQHF. The V and J genes are TRBV5-4 and TRBJ1-5, with D hard to call. Per the germline V gene, CDR1 is SGHNT and CDR2 is YYREEE (reference sequence). The germline V and J ends were trimmed by 0 bases and 5 bases, with 6 bases remaining between them. The CDR3 consists of 13 residues. The variable domain in full, completed from reference TRBV5-4 and TRBJ1-5, reads ETGVTQSPTHLIKTRGQQVTLRCSSQSGHNTVSWYQQALGQGPQFIFQYYREEENGRGNFPPRFSGLQFPNYSSELNVNALELDDSALYLCASSLGWDQPQHFGDGTRLSIL.